The present T cell receptor beta chain was sequenced within a study of OX40 agonist ivuxolimab in advanced cancers. For the study at large: There were three patients with partial responses, one having hepatocellular carcinoma and two cutaneous melanoma.

The V and J ends lost 5 bases and 8 bases, in that order; junction bases with no gene match: 10. CDR1 and CDR2 (germline): SGHTA, FQGTGA. The CDR3 is made up of 15 amino acids. Profiling relied on immunoSEQ multiplex PCR, and the TCRdb table lists in-frame clones only, not all of them. This sample has around 69,000 clones, with 70% to 90% found just once. J is TRBJ2-2 and V is TRBV7-3, with 8 positions matching TRBD2. The sequence came from an adult with an advanced solid tumor such as melanoma, head and neck, liver or kidney cancer. The sequencing here drew on CD4+ or CD8+ T cells sorted from blood, taken in a trial of the OX40 agonist ivuxolimab. The CDR3 spells CASSTGTRESGELFF. CDR3 sequence (DNA): TGTGCCAGCAGCACCGGGACTAGGGAGTCGGGGGAGCTGTTTTTT.